The 31 T cell receptor beta chains in this list originate from one sample, sequenced in a study of liver allograft versus peripheral blood T cells. On the study more broadly: What was compared were the T cell receptor repertoires in transplanted livers and those in the peripheral blood of recipients.

TCRdb re-called the reads through MiXCR, storing one row per CDR3 protein. The sample includes about 7,800 distinct CDR3 sequences, approximately 19% of them seen just once. The receptors shown here come from a human patient who had a liver transplant. Some T cells may possibly be graft donor cells.

Only one count was recorded for this clonotype. The chain links TRBV20-1 to TRBJ1-1; D is unclear. Trimming removed 0 bases at V and 11 bases at J, with 19 bases between. CDR1 and CDR2 (germline): DFQATT, SNEGSKA (reference sequence). The CDR3 sequence is 14 residues long. The CDR3 spells CSARDNAIGGLAFF. The CDR3, as DNA: TGCAGTGCTAGAGATAATGCCATAGGAGGTTTGGCTTTCTTT.

The V call is TRBV20-1, the J call TRBJ1-2; D unresolved. Germline values: CDR1 DFQATT, CDR2 SNEGSKA (reference sequence). V lost 3 bases to trimming and J lost 2 bases, with 7 bases between them. The CDR3 has 12 amino acids. CDR3 amino acids: CSARRPNYGYTF. The CDR3 bases are TGCAGTGCTAGGCGACCCAACTATGGCTACACCTTC.

This clonotype is labeled medium-sized (0.01 to 0.1%). This sequence joins TRBV24-1 and TRBJ2-1; tentatively, D is TRBD2 (6 bases). The CDR3 totals 15 residues. With 5 bases removed from V and 1 base from J, the gap between germline ends came to 11 bases. The germline gives CDR1 KGHDR, CDR2 SFDVKD. CDR3: CATSGGDRSYNEQFF. The CDR3 bases are TGTGCCACCAGTGGGGGGGATAGGTCCTACAATGAGCAGTTCTTC.

By frequency in the sample, this clonotype is medium-sized. The gene calls are TRBV6-2 or TRBV6-3 and TRBJ2-1; 9 nucleotides match TRBD2. V lost 2 bases, J lost 3 bases, and 23 bases stayed unmatched. There are 22 residues in the CDR3. Germline assignment: CDR1 MNHEY and CDR2 SVGEGT. CDR3 region: CASSYPYTWGSGGLGLYNEQFF. The CDR3 nucleotides are TGTGCCAGCAGTTACCCGTACACTTGGGGTAGCGGGGGTCTGGGGCTCTACAATGAGCAGTTCTTC.

Concerning this clonotype itself: A read error may explain this, as a much larger clone is one base away. The V and J genes are TRBV5-4 and TRBJ2-1; TRBD2 agrees at 7 bases. Germline trimming cut 0 bases from V and 9 bases from J; bases unmatched to any gene: 9. Germline loops: CDR1 SGHNT, CDR2 YYREEE (reference sequence). CDR3 length: 15 residues. In DNA, the CDR3 is TGTGCCAGCAGCTTGGCAGGGCTAGCGGCAGGTGAGCAGTTCTTC. This gives the protein CASSLAGLAAGEQFF.

By sample fraction, this clonotype is medium-sized. The rearrangement joins TRBV7-2 to TRBJ1-1, with D maybe TRBD1 (5 bases). CDR3 size: 14 residues. Trimming removed 5 bases at V and 0 bases at J, with 10 bases between. Germline V gene lookup returns CDR1 SGHTA and CDR2 FQGNSA. The CDR3 region has the DNA TGTGCCAGCAGCAGGGGAGGGGTGAACACTGAAGCTTTCTTT. Its protein is CASSRGGVNTEAFF.

This clonotype was recorded once. The chain has TRBV12-3 or TRBV12-4 and TRBJ1-3; no clear D gene. The CDR3 extends over 12 amino acids. V lost 6 bases to trimming and J lost 0 bases, with 3 bases between them. This CDR3 is CASRYSGNTIYF. The DNA for the CDR3 is TGTGCCAGCAGGTACTCTGGAAACACCATATATTTT.

This clonotype was observed many times. The V call is TRBV28, the J call TRBJ2-7; the match to TRBD2 covers 7 bases. The V gene's germline CDR1 is MDHEN and CDR2 SYDVKM. CDR3 length: 13 amino acids. J gave up 6 bases and V 4 bases, and 6 bases lay outside the gene matches. The CDR3 reads CASSSGGGSEQYF. The CDR3 coding sequence is TGTGCCAGCAGTTCGGGGGGTGGGTCCGAGCAGTACTTC.

By proportion, this clonotype is medium-sized. V is TRBV18 and J is TRBJ1-1; D uncertain. V shed 2 bases and J shed 4 bases, with 11 bases lying between them. The CDR3 loop spans 14 amino acids. Germline assignment: CDR1 KGHSH and CDR2 LQKENI. The CDR3 bases are TGTGCCAGCTCACCAGACGGGGAGGTCACTGAAGCTTTCTTT. This codes for CASSPDGEVTEAFF.

This chain connects TRBV19 to TRBJ1-1; TRBD1 is a possible D gene (5 bases). The V end lost 7 bases, the J end lost 1 base, and 13 bases lay between the germline ends. The CDR3 extends over 14 amino acids. Germline CDR1 is LNHDA and CDR2 is SQIVND (reference sequence). Here the CDR3 DNA reads TGTGCCAGTATCCCCGGGGGTGGGAACACTGAAGCTTTCTTT. It codes for CASIPGGGNTEAFF. Full variable domain (rest looked up from reference TRBV19 and TRBJ1-1): DGGITQSPKYLFRKEGQNVTLSCEQNLNHDAMYWYRQDPGQGLRLIYYSQIVNDFQKGDIAEGYSVSREKKESFPLTVTSAQKNPTAFYLCASIPGGGNTEAFFGQGTRLTVV.

This chain links TRBV20-1 with TRBJ2-1; D is perhaps TRBD2 (5 bases). The V gene lost 2 bases and the J gene lost 7 bases, with 18 bases spanning the gap. The CDR3 is 15 residues long. Looked up from germline, CDR1 is DFQATT and CDR2 is SNEGSKA (reference sequence). The CDR3 region is CSARNPRSTGNEQFF. For the CDR3, the DNA is TGCAGTGCTAGAAATCCCAGATCGACGGGGAATGAGCAGTTCTTC.

This clonotype came up many times. The gene calls are TRBV7-2 and TRBJ2-1; 8 bases line up with TRBD2. Trimming took 3 bases from V and 8 from J; bases not matched to a gene: 3. Germline values: CDR1 SGHTA, CDR2 FQGNSA. There are 13 residues in the CDR3. CDR3 residues: CASSFGLADEQFF. The CDR3 DNA sequence: TGTGCCAGCAGCTTTGGACTAGCAGATGAGCAGTTCTTC.

This clonotype is labeled as medium-sized. V usage is TRBV6-1 and J usage is TRBJ1-2, with D hard to call. V was shortened by 8 bases and J by 6 bases, with 19 bases between the two germline ends. Germline CDR1 is MNHNS and CDR2 is SASEGT. There are 14 residues in the CDR3. CDR3 sequence (DNA): TGTGCCAGCGCGGAGGCCCGGCTTCTCCATGGCTACACCTTC. Translated: CASAEARLLHGYTF.

The chain is built from TRBV5-1 and TRBJ2-1; D call uncertain. Germline loops: CDR1 SGHRS, CDR2 YFSETQ. The ends were cut back, 1 base at V and 6 bases at J, with 11 bases in the middle. CDR3 length equals 14 residues. CDR3 DNA sequence: TGCGCCAGCAGCTTGTCTGCGCCCGGCAATGAGCAGTTCTTC. Translated, it gives CASSLSAPGNEQFF. The whole variable domain, remainder taken from reference TRBV5-1 and TRBJ2-1, is KAGVTQTPRYLIKTRGQQVTLSCSPISGHRSVSWYQQTPGQGLQFLFEYFSETQRNKGNFPGRFSGRQFSNSRSEMNVSTLELGDSALYLCASSLSAPGNEQFFGPGTRLTVL.

This clonotype is labeled as medium-sized. The V and J genes are TRBV10-3 and TRBJ1-1; D possibly corresponds to TRBD1 (5 bases). V was trimmed by 6 bases and J by 2 bases, leaving 16 bases between them. The germline gives CDR1 ENHRY, CDR2 SYGVKD. The CDR3 runs to 15 residues. The CDR3 is CAISQGGLGNTEAFF. The CDR3 DNA sequence: TGTGCCATCAGCCAGGGCGGCCTCGGAAACACTGAAGCTTTCTTT.

By frequency in the sample, this clonotype is medium-sized. J is TRBJ1-2 and V is TRBV6-1; D is ambiguous. This CDR3 comprises 14 residues. Germline values: CDR1 MNHNS, CDR2 SASEGT. Trimming removed 3 bases at V and 0 bases at J, with 8 bases between. The CDR3 loop reads CASSDRGSNYGYTF. CDR3 DNA: TGTGCCAGCAGTGATCGGGGATCTAACTATGGCTACACCTTC.

This clonotype counts as medium-sized. V gene TRBV29-1 combines with J gene TRBJ1-1; the D gene is possibly TRBD1 (5 bases). Germline CDR1 is SQVTM and CDR2 is ANQGSEA. V was clipped by 5 bases and J by 4 bases, with 8 bases between them. The CDR3 has 11 amino acids. CDR3 amino acids: CSVSRGTEAFF. The CDR3 DNA reads as TGCAGCGTTTCAAGGGGCACTGAAGCTTTCTTT.

This clonotype was detected a few times. The CDR3 region is CSARTDSWSGYTF. CDR3 in DNA: TGCAGTGCTAGGACGGACTCTTGGAGTGGCTACACCTTC. The rearrangement uses TRBV20-1 and TRBJ1-2; unclear D gene. The CDR3 spans 13 residues. Trimming stripped 3 bases from V and 7 bases from J, with 15 bases between. CDR1 is DFQATT, CDR2 SNEGSKA, per germline (reference sequence).

By sample share, this clonotype is medium-sized. The rearrangement uses TRBV25-1 and TRBJ1-1, with TRBD1 matching over 7 bases. CDR1 is MGHDK and CDR2 is SYGVNS in the germline V gene. The trim removed 6 bases at V and 4 bases at J, leaving 5 bases unmatched. This CDR3 contains 13 residues. CDR3 DNA sequence: TGTGCCAGCAGGGGACAGTGGGGCACTGAAGCTTTCTTT. Translation gives CASRGQWGTEAFF.

The J gene is TRBJ2-5, the V gene TRBV6-6, with 8 positions matching TRBD2. Per the germline V gene, CDR1 is MNHNY and CDR2 is SVGAGI (reference sequence). This CDR3 is built from 10 residues. Trimming removed 8 bases from V and 7 bases from J; junction bases left unmatched: 0. The CDR3 is CASRGGTQYF. In DNA form, the CDR3 reads TGTGCCAGCCGGGGGGGGACCCAGTACTTC.

As regards this clonotype: A far larger clone is a single base away, which makes a read error likely. The rearrangement uses TRBV6-5 and TRBJ1-1, with D possibly TRBD1 on 5 matching bases. The CDR3 spans 10 residues. Germline V gene data show CDR1 as MNHEY and CDR2 as SVGAGI. For the CDR3, the DNA is TGTGGCAGCAGGGACACTGAAGCTTTCTTT. Its protein is CGSRDTEAFF.

This clonotype qualifies as medium-sized (0.01 to 0.1%). The rearrangement uses TRBV7-9 and TRBJ1-2, with 10 bases lining up with TRBD1. Germline V gene lookup returns CDR1 SEHNR and CDR2 FQNEAQ (reference sequence). The CDR3 totals 14 residues. After removal of 4 bases from V and 7 bases from J, the junction contained 6 bases not matched to a gene. CDR3 amino acids: CASSSDRGKRGYTF. CDR3 DNA sequence: TGTGCCAGCAGCTCGGACAGGGGGAAACGTGGCTACACCTTC.

This clonotype was seen a few times. The chain combines TRBV20-1 with TRBJ1-5; D is perhaps TRBD1 (6 bases). The CDR3 extends over 13 amino acids. Germline CDR1 reads DFQATT; CDR2 reads SNEGSKA (reference sequence). V lost 6 bases and J 2 bases, leaving 11 bases between the germline ends. Here the CDR3 reads CSAFAGGNQPQHF. The CDR3 region has the DNA TGCAGTGCCTTTGCAGGGGGCAATCAGCCCCAGCATTTT.

This clonotype was observed a single time. This chain links TRBV20-1 with TRBJ2-7; D not certain. The CDR3 is made up of 15 amino acids. V was trimmed by 0 bases and J by 4 bases, leaving 16 bases between them. The germline V gene encodes CDR1 DFQATT and CDR2 SNEGSKA (reference sequence). The CDR3 loop reads CSARDRRRELYEQYF. In nucleotides, the CDR3 is TGCAGTGCTAGAGATCGACGGAGAGAGCTTTACGAGCAGTACTTC.

As concerns this clonotype: A much bigger clone sits one base away, suggesting this may be a read error. The chain recombines TRBV6-1 with TRBJ2-7; D might be TRBD2 (6 bases). The CDR3 extends over 11 amino acids. The V gene's germline CDR1 is MNHNS and CDR2 SASEGT. The CDR3 DNA sequence: TGTGCCTGCAGTGAAGTGGGGGGGCAGTACTTC. The encoded protein is CACSEVGGQYF.

This clonotype was observed at least ten times. V is TRBV10-3 and J is TRBJ1-2; no clear D. The CDR3 runs 14 residues. CDR1 is ENHRY and CDR2 is SYGVKD in the germline V gene. Trimming removed 0 bases from V and 4 bases from J, with 9 bases in between. CDR3 DNA sequence: TGTGCCATCAGTGAGTCGATTACGGCCTATGGCTACACCTTC. Translation: CAISESITAYGYTF.

This clonotype was seen more than once but under ten times. The chain combines TRBV2 with TRBJ1-4; perhaps TRBD1 as D (6 bases). Trimming took 3 bases from V and 6 from J, leaving 11 bases between them. The CDR3 runs 14 residues. From germline, CDR1 is SNHLY and CDR2 FYNNEI. The CDR3 DNA is TGTGCCAGCAGTGACTCAGCAGGGGATGAAAAACTGTTTTTT. Translating gives CASSDSAGDEKLFF. The whole variable domain, remainder taken from reference TRBV2 and TRBJ1-4, is EPEVTQTPSHQVTQMGQEVILRCVPISNHLYFYWYRQILGQKVEFLVSFYNNEISEKSEIFDDQFSVERPDGSNFTLKIRSTKLEDSAMYFCASSDSAGDEKLFFGSGTQLSVL.

This clonotype is medium-sized in the sample. The chain employs TRBV18 and TRBJ1-6, with no clear D. Deletions cut 3 bases from V and 13 bases from J, with 19 bases between. The V gene's germline CDR1 is KGHSH and CDR2 LQKENI. The CDR3 is 15 residues long. In DNA form, the CDR3 reads TGTGCCAGCTCACCTAACCCCGAAATAAAGTCGCCCCTCCACTTT. Translating it yields CASSPNPEIKSPLHF.

Within the sample, this clonotype is medium-sized. This chain connects TRBV18 to TRBJ1-2, with D unclear. Germline lookup yields CDR1 KGHSH and CDR2 LQKENI. This CDR3 is built from 13 residues. V was clipped by 2 bases and J by 8 bases, with 12 bases between them. DNA of the CDR3: TGTGCCAGCTCACCATCGCAGGTTGACGGCTACACCTTC. Amino acid sequence: CASSPSQVDGYTF.

The chain has TRBV20-1 and TRBJ1-4; 9 bases are shared with TRBD1. Germline CDR1 reads DFQATT; CDR2 reads SNEGSKA (reference sequence). There are 13 residues in the CDR3. The CDR3 sequence: CSVTGQGVEKLFF. In nucleotides, the CDR3 is TGCAGCGTGACGGGACAGGGCGTTGAAAAACTGTTTTTT.

This clonotype was recorded a few times. V gene TRBV3-2 combines with J gene TRBJ1-5; no DNA check was done on the table's D call, TRBD1. TRBV3-2 is an annotated pseudogene. The length of the CDR3 is 14 residues. CDR3 bases: TGTGCCAGCAGCCAAGCGGGGGCGGGTCAGCCCCAGCATTTT. This sequence encodes CASSQAGAGQPQHF.